Listed here are 18 T cell receptor beta chains from one sample, sequenced in a study of blood T cells in healthy people across ages. Together with a sample-barcoded 5' primer, a J-beta primer mix was included in a second PCR lasting roughly 6 to 12 cycles. TCRdb itself ran the 5' RACE reads through MiXCR, one entry per CDR3 protein. The data hold some 760,000 distinct CDR3 sequences, with around a quarter observed a single time. The same sample was also studied in work on T cells of mothers and their children.

Sample: blood. These TCRs come from a boy between 5 and 17 years old in good health.

This clonotype was seen more than once but under ten times. The chain links TRBV30 to TRBJ1-5, with D unclear. The CDR3 totals 13 residues. Trimming stripped 3 bases from V and 0 bases from J, with 6 bases between. Germline V lookup: CDR1 GTSNPN, CDR2 SVGIG (reference sequence). The CDR3 sequence is CAWSINSNQPQHF. CDR3 nucleotides: TGTGCCTGGAGCATTAATAGCAATCAGCCCCAGCATTTT.

Worth noting for this clonotype: The junction does not match germline at one end; this may be a read error. V is TRBV3-1 and J is TRBJ1-6; maybe TRBD1 (6 bases). Germline V gives CDR1 LGHDT, CDR2 YNNKEL (reference sequence). CDR3 length: 15 amino acids. CDR3 amino acids: CASSQGDTYNSPLHF. The CDR3 nucleotides read TGTGCCAGCAGCCAAGGGGACACCTACAATTCACCCCTCCACTTT.

A few counts support this clonotype. The V gene is TRBV7-3, the J gene TRBJ1-2; 7 nucleotides align to TRBD1. Per germline, CDR1 SGHTA and CDR2 FQGTGA. Trimming at V came to 5 bases and at J to 7 bases, leaving 7 bases not matched to a gene. This CDR3 spans 13 amino acids. DNA of the CDR3: TGTGCCAGCAGCGCCCGGACAGGTTCTGGCTACACCTTC. This gives the protein CASSARTGSGYTF. Full variable domain (remainder filled in from reference TRBV7-3 and TRBJ1-2): GAGVSQTPSNKVTEKGKYVELRCDPISGHTALYWYRQSLGQGPEFLIYFQGTGAADDSGLPNDRFFAVRPEGSVSTLKIQRTERGDSAVYLCASSARTGSGYTFGSGTRLTVV.

This clonotype occurred a few times. This chain uses TRBV7-6 with TRBJ2-3; 8 bases map to TRBD2. The germline V gene has CDR1 SGHVS and CDR2 FNYEAQ. The CDR3 is 15 residues long. V shed 2 bases and J 4 bases; nucleotides not matched to a gene: 5. The CDR3 DNA reads as TGTGCCAGCAGCTTATCGGGGGGGGCCCCAGATACGCAGTATTTT. This codes for CASSLSGGAPDTQYF. Supplemented by reference TRBV7-6 and TRBJ2-3, the full variable domain reads GAGVSQSPRYKVTKRGQDVALRCDPISGHVSLYWYRQALGQGPEFLTYFNYEAQQDKSGLPNDRFSAERPEGSISTLTIQRTEQRDSAMYRCASSLSGGAPDTQYFGPGTRLTVL.

This clonotype turned up a few times. V is TRBV29-1 and J is TRBJ1-4, with D perhaps matching TRBD1 (5 bases). Per germline, CDR1 SQVTM and CDR2 ANQGSEA. This CDR3 region has 13 residues. V lost 4 bases and J lost 8, with 14 bases in between. The CDR3 DNA is TGCAGCGTTGTACAGAGCGGGGGGGAAAAACTGTTTTTT. Amino acids: CSVVQSGGEKLFF. Complete variable domain (other parts from reference TRBV29-1 and TRBJ1-4): SAVISQKPSRDICQRGTSLTIQCQVDSQVTMMFWYRQQPGQSLTLIATANQGSEATYESGFVIDKFPISRPNLTFSTLTVSNMSPEDSSIYLCSVVQSGGEKLFFGSGTQLSVL.

This clonotype came up a few times. The rearrangement links TRBV11-2 to TRBJ2-1; a possible D gene is TRBD1 (5 bases). Trimming pared 1 base from V and 7 bases from J, leaving 20 bases between. CDR1 is SGHAT and CDR2 is FQNNGV in the germline V gene. The CDR3 consists of 17 residues. CDR3 DNA sequence: TGTGCCAGCAGCTTAGGAAGGGGTACCCCTACTACAAATGAGCAGTTCTTC. This sequence encodes CASSLGRGTPTTNEQFF.

The rearrangement joins TRBV12-3 or TRBV12-4 to TRBJ1-1; weak D call: TRBD1 (6 bases). V lost 5 bases and J lost 9, with 10 bases in between. The CDR3 is 11 amino acids. CDR3 nucleotide sequence: TGTGCCAGCAGTACCGGGACAAAAGCTTTCTTT. Its translation: CASSTGTKAFF.

The chain employs TRBV7-9 and TRBJ2-1; no firm D call. The germline V gene has CDR1 SEHNR and CDR2 FQNEAQ (reference sequence). CDR3 size: 13 residues. Trimming left V 4 bases short and J 7 bases short, with 11 bases between. This CDR3 is CASSYGPGNEQFF. The CDR3 DNA reads TGTGCCAGCAGCTATGGGCCTGGAAATGAGCAGTTCTTC.

This clonotype was seen a handful of times. Here the CDR3 reads CSVAGGHTATSYEQYF. The CDR3 DNA reads TGCAGCGTTGCGGGGGGACACACGGCAACATCTTACGAGCAGTACTTC. The chain is built from TRBV29-1 and TRBJ2-7; D perhaps matches TRBD2 (7 bases). The CDR3 is 16 amino acids. The germline V and J ends were trimmed by 4 bases and 4 bases, with 23 bases remaining between them. Per the germline V gene, CDR1 is SQVTM and CDR2 is ANQGSEA.

This rearrangement joins TRBV10-3 to TRBJ2-3, with 8 bases that match TRBD1. V was clipped by 3 bases and J by 0 bases; unmatched bases: 5. Germline V gives CDR1 ENHRY, CDR2 SYGVKD. The CDR3 is 16 residues long. The CDR3 nucleotides are TGTGCCATCAGTGACAGGGGGCGCGTAAGCACAGATACGCAGTATTTT. Encoded protein: CAISDRGRVSTDTQYF.

The chain carries TRBV7-8 and TRBJ2-6, with 10 bases matching TRBD1. In germline, CDR1 is SGHVS, CDR2 FQNEAQ. The CDR3 runs to 18 residues. J lost 1 base, V lost 3 bases, and 6 bases had no gene match. CDR3 amino acids: CASSFQRTGGSGANVLTF. The DNA of the CDR3 is TGTGCCAGCAGCTTCCAACGGACAGGGGGATCTGGGGCCAACGTCCTGACTTTC.

The gene calls are TRBV7-2 and TRBJ2-7; 14 bases fit TRBD2. J was trimmed by 7 bases and V by 5 bases; bases with no gene match: 7. CDR3 length: 15 amino acids. Germline assignment: CDR1 SGHTA and CDR2 FQGNSA. The CDR3: CASSQPGLAGDEQYF. The CDR3 DNA reads TGTGCCAGCAGCCAACCGGGACTAGCGGGAGATGAGCAGTACTTC.

The chain recombines TRBV20-1 with TRBJ2-1, with D perhaps TRBD1 or TRBD2 (6 bases each). CDR3 length: 15 residues. The V gene lost 5 bases and the J gene lost 5 bases, with 19 bases spanning the gap. Germline CDR1 and CDR2: DFQATT and SNEGSKA (reference sequence). This CDR3 is CSAQVGGLSNNEQFF. CDR3 nucleotide sequence: TGCAGTGCTCAGGTCGGGGGCCTCAGTAACAATGAGCAGTTCTTC.

This clonotype was seen a handful of times. One junction end does not reproduce the germline sequence, and a read error may be involved. V usage is TRBV2 and J usage is TRBJ2-7; maybe TRBD1 (5 bases). This CDR3 spans 15 amino acids. CDR1 SNHLY and CDR2 FYNNEI come from the germline V gene. CDR3 residues: CASGEGAGPTYEQYF. CDR3 bases: TGTGCCAGCGGTGAAGGGGCAGGGCCAACCTACGAGCAGTACTTC.

This clonotype was counted between two and nine times. This chain connects TRBV4-3 to TRBJ2-5, with D possibly TRBD2 on 6 matching bases. Germline CDR1 and CDR2: LGHNA and YSLEER. V shed 4 bases and J shed 4 bases, with 16 bases lying between them. The CDR3 is made up of 15 amino acids. In nucleotides, the CDR3 is TGCGCCAGCAGCCGGGGGGAGAGTAGCGCAGAGACCCAGTACTTC. Its translation is CASSRGESSAETQYF.

This chain uses TRBV4-2 with TRBJ2-7; possibly TRBD1 for D (8 bases). The CDR3 loop spans 15 amino acids. V was cut by 3 bases and J by 3 bases, with 15 bases left in between. Per germline, CDR1 LGHNA and CDR2 YNFKEQ. CDR3 loop: CASSHPTGGGYEQYF. The CDR3 DNA sequence: TGTGCCAGCAGCCACCCAACAGGGGGGGGCTACGAGCAGTACTTC.

The rearrangement joins TRBV6-2 or TRBV6-3 to TRBJ2-5; the D gene is possibly TRBD1 (6 bases). Germline values: CDR1 MNHEY, CDR2 SVGEGT. CDR3 length: 15 amino acids. With 5 bases removed from V and 0 bases from J, the gap between germline ends came to 13 bases. The CDR3 DNA reads TGTGCCAGCAGTATGCGACAGGCCTACCAAGAGACCCAGTACTTC. Translation: CASSMRQAYQETQYF.

The chain is built from TRBV9 and TRBJ1-2; 9 bases match TRBD1. The germline V gene has CDR1 SGDLS and CDR2 YYNGEE. This CDR3 region has 16 residues. With 1 base clipped from V and 3 bases from J, the junction kept 7 bases outside the gene matches. The CDR3 loop reads CASSVSQGAMDYGYTF. CDR3 DNA sequence: TGTGCCAGCAGCGTATCACAGGGGGCAATGGACTATGGCTACACCTTC. Based on the CDR3 plus reference TRBV9 and TRBJ1-2, the full variable domain is DSGVTQTPKHLITATGQRVTLRCSPRSGDLSVYWYQQSLDQGLQFLIQYYNGEERAKGNILERFSAQQFPDLHSELNLSSLELGDSALYFCASSVSQGAMDYGYTFGSGTRLTVV.